This T cell receptor (beta chain) is from a study of T-cell memory formation after mild COVID-19. Germline V gene lookup returns CDR1 SEHNR and CDR2 FQNEAQ (reference sequence). Trimming took 2 bases from V and 2 from J, leaving 3 bases between them. CDR3 length equals 12 residues. TCRdb re-analysed the 5' RACE reads in MiXCR, keeping a single row per CDR3 protein. The data contain about 350,000 distinct CDR3 sequences, over 25% of them seen just once; the ten biggest clones take up less than 15%. Sequencing used PBMCs or a T cell subset sorted from them (not recorded which). This sequence joins TRBV7-9 and TRBJ2-5; D is unresolved. The receptor comes from an adult woman who had mild COVID-19 (a few samples of this study predate the infection). Cell type and time point are not known. This chain's CDR3 is CASSLTQETQYF. The DNA for the CDR3 is TGTGCCAGCAGCTTAACTCAAGAGACCCAGTACTTC.